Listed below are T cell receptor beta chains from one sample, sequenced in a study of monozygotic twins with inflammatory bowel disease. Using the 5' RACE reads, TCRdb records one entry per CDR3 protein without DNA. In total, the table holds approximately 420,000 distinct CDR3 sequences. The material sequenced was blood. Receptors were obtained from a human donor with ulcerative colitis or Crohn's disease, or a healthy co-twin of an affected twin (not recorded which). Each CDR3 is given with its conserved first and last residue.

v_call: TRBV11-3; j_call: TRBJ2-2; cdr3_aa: CASSTTGDNRELFF
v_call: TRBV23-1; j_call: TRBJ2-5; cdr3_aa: CASSLTRGETQYF
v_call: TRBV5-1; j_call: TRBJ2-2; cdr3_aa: CASRSGGSYTGELFF
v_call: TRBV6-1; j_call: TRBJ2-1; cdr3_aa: CASSEPGLAGGHEQFF
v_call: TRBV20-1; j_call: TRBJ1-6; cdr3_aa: CSGTPQGDNSPLHF
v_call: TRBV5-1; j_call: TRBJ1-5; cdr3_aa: CASSPGQGSFQPQHF
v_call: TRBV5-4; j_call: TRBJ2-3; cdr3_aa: CASTRPGPPSTDTQYF
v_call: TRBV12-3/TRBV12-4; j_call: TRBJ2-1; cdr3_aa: CASSERGEQFF
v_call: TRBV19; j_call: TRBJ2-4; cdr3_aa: CASSIEAGDIQYF
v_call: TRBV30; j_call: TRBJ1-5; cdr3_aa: CAWAADSNQPQHF
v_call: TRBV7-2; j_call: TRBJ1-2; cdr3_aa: CASSLDTGTGLYGYTF
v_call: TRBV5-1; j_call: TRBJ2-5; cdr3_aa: CASSLGQGETQYF
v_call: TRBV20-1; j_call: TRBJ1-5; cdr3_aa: CSARDISGRNQPQHF
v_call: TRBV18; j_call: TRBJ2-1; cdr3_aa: CASSPTTGYHNEQFF
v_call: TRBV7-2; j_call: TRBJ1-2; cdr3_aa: CASSLARTSYGYTF
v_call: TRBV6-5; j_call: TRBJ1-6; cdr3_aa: CASSYSSPYNSPLHF
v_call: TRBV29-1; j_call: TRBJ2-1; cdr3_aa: CSGRGQRSSYNEQFF
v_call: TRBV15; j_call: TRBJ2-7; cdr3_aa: CATSRGTVITYEQYF
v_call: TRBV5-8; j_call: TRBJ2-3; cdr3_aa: CASSPLGTGRADTQYF
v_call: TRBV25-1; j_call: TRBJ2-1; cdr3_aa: CASRPGLAGGPEQFF
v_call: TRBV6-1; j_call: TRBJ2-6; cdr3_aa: CASSRPTGLGANVLTF
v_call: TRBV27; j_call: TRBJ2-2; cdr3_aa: CASTLSRRTGSGGELFF
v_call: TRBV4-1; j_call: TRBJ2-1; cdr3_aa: CASSPRDGGTNEQFF
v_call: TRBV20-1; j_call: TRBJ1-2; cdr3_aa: CSARPPLYYGYTF
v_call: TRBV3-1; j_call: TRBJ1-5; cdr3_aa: CASSQAHRPGNQPQHF
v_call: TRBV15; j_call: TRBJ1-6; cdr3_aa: CATRQDSYNSPLHF
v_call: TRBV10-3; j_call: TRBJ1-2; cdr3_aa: CAISESGGYGYTF
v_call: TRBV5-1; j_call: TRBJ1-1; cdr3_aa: CASSLRPANTEAFF
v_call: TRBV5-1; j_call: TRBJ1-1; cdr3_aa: CASSRGYSGTEAFF
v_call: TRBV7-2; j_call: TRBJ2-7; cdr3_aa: CASSSTRGGEQYF
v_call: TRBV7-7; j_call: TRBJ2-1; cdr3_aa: CASSLGTSGSDEQFF
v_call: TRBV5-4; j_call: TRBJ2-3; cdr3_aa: CASNLGGGQTDTQYF
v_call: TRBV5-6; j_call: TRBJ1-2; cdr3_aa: CASSLEGVEGYTF
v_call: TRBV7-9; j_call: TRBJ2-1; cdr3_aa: CASSFTSGAYNEQFF
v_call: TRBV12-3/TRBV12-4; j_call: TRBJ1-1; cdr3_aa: CASSEGTGVWEAFF
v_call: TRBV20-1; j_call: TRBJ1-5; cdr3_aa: CSATESIRYSNQPQHF
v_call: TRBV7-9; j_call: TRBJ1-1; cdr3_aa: CASTKVFGDTEAFF
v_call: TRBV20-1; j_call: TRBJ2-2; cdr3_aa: CSARGRGNTGELFF
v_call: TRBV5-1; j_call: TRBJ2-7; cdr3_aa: CASSATGTGEQYF
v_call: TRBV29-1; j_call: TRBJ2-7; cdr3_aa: CRLRADGYEQYF
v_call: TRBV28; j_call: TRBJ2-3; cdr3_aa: CASSLTAELAGGPGTDTQYF
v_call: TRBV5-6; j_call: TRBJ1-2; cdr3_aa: CASSAGGLHGYTF
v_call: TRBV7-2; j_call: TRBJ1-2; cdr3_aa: CASSLAAGPNGYTF
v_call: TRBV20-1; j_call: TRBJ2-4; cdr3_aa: CSASSRVRNIQYF
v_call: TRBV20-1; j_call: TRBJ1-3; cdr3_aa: CSARTTLVGNTIYF
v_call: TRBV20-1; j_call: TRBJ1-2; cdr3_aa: CSARSILHYGYTF
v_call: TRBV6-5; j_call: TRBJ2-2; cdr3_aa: CASSYFATSGYTGELFF
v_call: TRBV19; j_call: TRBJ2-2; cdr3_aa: CASSISPGRDTGELFF
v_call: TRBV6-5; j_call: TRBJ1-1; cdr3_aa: CASSYLGQRNTEAFF
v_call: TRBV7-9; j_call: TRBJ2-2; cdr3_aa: CASSSGQGTGELFF
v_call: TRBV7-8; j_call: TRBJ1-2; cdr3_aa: CASGPRFGQRYGYTF
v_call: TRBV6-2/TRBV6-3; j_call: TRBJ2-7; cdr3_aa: CASSARLVVSKTYEQYF
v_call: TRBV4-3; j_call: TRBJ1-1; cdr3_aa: CASSQDLRGFTEAFF
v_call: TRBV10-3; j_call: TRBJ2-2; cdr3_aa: CAISGTSNTGELFF
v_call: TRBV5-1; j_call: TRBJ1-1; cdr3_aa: CASNVQGENTEAFF
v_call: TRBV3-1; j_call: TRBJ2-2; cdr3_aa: CASSPDPAGELFF
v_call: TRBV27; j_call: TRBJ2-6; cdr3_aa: CASSPGQGAAGANVLTF
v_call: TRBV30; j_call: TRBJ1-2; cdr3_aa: CACTAPYGYTF
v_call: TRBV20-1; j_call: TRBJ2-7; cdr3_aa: CSASKVDRVYEQYF